This TCR beta chain was recovered during a study of blood T cell repertoires in COVID-19. Study-wide context: Italy, Spain and the United States were the sources of the convalescent and acute COVID-19 samples.

Original processing notes: Scientists estimated how many nucleated cells there were by amplifying reference gene primers. Here immunoSEQ multiplex PCR was the method, and the copy in TCRdb shows in-frame clones only, minus some. That table furnishes V, J and clone size, whereas the DNA furnished D and trimming. The sample includes 25,000 to 35,000 clones, 91% of them seen just once. The germline V and J ends were trimmed by 8 bases and 4 bases, with 9 bases remaining between them. The CDR3 extends over 12 amino acids. Germline CDR1 SGDLS, CDR2 YYNGEE. The rearrangement uses TRBV9 and TRBJ2-2; perhaps TRBD2 as D (6 bases). The TCR was taken from a human donor with active COVID-19. The donor label of this sample is uncertain. Sequences were obtained from peripheral blood. CDR3 sequence (DNA): TGTGCCAGTCGGGAGATCACCGGGGAGCTGTTTTTT. Amino acids: CASREITGELFF. Supplemented by reference TRBV9 and TRBJ2-2, the full variable domain reads DSGVTQTPKHLITATGQRVTLRCSPRSGDLSVYWYQQSLDQGLQFLIQYYNGEERAKGNILERFSAQQFPDLHSELNLSSLELGDSALYFCASREITGELFFGEGSRLTVL.